This T cell receptor beta chain was profiled in a study of response to subunit inactivated influenza vaccine listed by TCRdb under 2018. In terms of the full investigation: To follow how T cells responded to a trivalent subunit inactivated influenza vaccine, the researchers relied on deep quantitative profiling of the T cell receptor repertoire. Points the paper makes about the study in general: It was suggested by the authors that each seasonal influenza vaccination may recruit only a limited number of new T cells.

The library was produced with RT-PCR. Reads for this sample came from an Illumina HiSeq 2500. TCRdb's own reprocessing of the public reads used fastp at Q25 and MiXCR and kept productive beta chains. Rows are combined by CDR3 protein, so each entry shows the most common genes and DNA. The sample profile shows 500,000 to 600,000 distinct CDR3 sequences; roughly 10% of them were found once. In total, the top ten clones hold about 10% of the sample. Comment on this clonotype: Its antigen remains unidentified. Per-nucleotide qualities are absent, and no much larger clonotype sits a single base away.

The receptor was derived from a man aged 50-59 years who received an inactivated influenza vaccine. Donor details come from another sample of the same person, matched by shared clones. Sample: PBMCs from blood, taken on the day of vaccination.

The bases are TGCAGCGTCTACAGGGGGCTGAATGAGCAGTTCTTC. It codes for CSVYRGLNEQFF. The rearranged chain carries TRBV29-1 and TRBJ2-1, with 9 junctional bases fitting TRBD1. Trimming takes 6 bases off V and 7 bases off J; junction bases not matched to a gene: 4. The CDR1 and CDR2 encoded by the germline V gene are SQVTM and ANQGSEA. The CDR3 has 12 amino acids, counting the end cysteine and phenylalanine. Only the CDR3 DNA stays, 36 bases, in frame from base 1.